This T cell receptor beta chain was recorded in a study of T cells in Graves' hyperthyroidism and ophthalmopathy (dated by TCRdb to about 2019). At the level of the whole study: Peripheral blood was sampled at the time of initial diagnosis, prior to any treatment. To identify TCR V-J signatures that set the groups apart, the researchers used a discovery cohort of 100 patients, made up of around 40 with Graves' ophthalmopathy and 57 with stable Graves' hyperthyroidism. Prospective prediction of ophthalmopathy was tested in an independent validation cohort of 18 to 20 hyperthyroidism patients and some 17 patients who later progressed to ophthalmopathy. The 90 to 100 discovery patients were randomly divided into training and test sets at a 7:3 ratio. The study also compared thyroid tissue and blood T-cell repertoires from several Graves' hyperthyroidism patients. After sampling, hyperthyroidism patients received methimazole starting at 30 mg daily, and ophthalmopathy patients received high-dose intravenous methylprednisolone. The paper describes TCR Vbeta CDR3 sequencing of roughly 130 peripheral blood samples, made up of 43 ophthalmopathy patients, around 78 hyperthyroidism patients and some 17 progressor patients.

Ends trimmed: V by 0 bases, J by 6 bases; bases unmatched to a gene: 9. Based on the germline V gene (reference sequence), the CDR1 and CDR2 sequences are MNHEY and SMNVEV. Including cysteine and phenylalanine, the CDR3 has 17 amino acids. CDR3 DNA only is kept here, 51 bases in frame from base 1. Moderately to severely active disease, a Clinical Activity Score of at least 3, a NOSPECS grade of at least 4, and a duration under 3 months were present in ophthalmopathy patients. Exclusion was applied to patients with uncontrolled infections, other autoimmune diseases, pregnancy or lactation. Diagnoses were based on clinical symptoms, serum thyroxine and TRAb, thyroid ultrasound and orbital computed tomography. Ficoll-Paque density gradient centrifugation was used to isolate PBMCs from 8 to 10 ml of fresh peripheral blood. Trizol reagent was used to extract total RNA, and RNA quality was then checked on an Agilent 2100 Bioanalyzer.

The TCR beta CDR3 regions were amplified from the RNA transcripts. For the first round of RT-PCR on the TCR CDR3, the HTBI primer set was used together with the Qiagen OneStep RT-PCR kit. The libraries were constructed in a second round of multiplex PCR and then size-selected and purified. The libraries were sequenced on an Illumina HiSeq2000 using paired-end 100 bp reads. Concerning the study's data processing: SOAPnuke was used to process the raw data, with reads discarded if the reads contained adapters or uncalled bases, had a mean Phred below 15, or lacked an exact constant-primer or identifier match. COPE v1.2.5 was used to merge high-quality paired reads, and clonotypes were defined as unique nucleotide sequences. MiTCR v1.1 was used to align the clonotypes against IMGT TRBV, TRBD and TRBJ reference segments. The analysis included only V-J combinations with a frequency above 0.0001, which together covered more than 99% of the repertoires. A TCS score was defined as the ratio between F50 (clonal expansion) and ExV (chaos), using BLOSUM62-based TCRdist between CDR3 peptides within each V-J. Welch's t-statistics and random forest reduced some 510 V-J features to 10 to 15, which were used in a naive Bayes classifier (R e1071). TCRdb reprocessed the public reads (quality trimming at Q25 with fastp, clone calling with MiXCR) and kept in-frame beta chains. Rows are unified per CDR3 protein, each entry keeping the most common DNA and genes. These V and J calls originate from TCRdb's pipeline instead of the authors' own analysis. Recorded for this sample are 500,000 to 550,000 distinct CDR3 sequences; approximately 20% of them occurred a single time. The ten largest clones take up over 45% of the sample.

As to this clonotype: The target of this receptor is not known. No clone much larger than this one lies a single base away; base qualities are absent.

General findings and caveats noted by the study authors: Most expanded thyroid clonotypes (frequency above 0.001) were also detected in blood, a finding suggesting that blood repertoires may reflect thyroid immune responses. No statistical method was used to set the sample size in advance, and investigators knew the group allocation. A 13 V-J signature model separated ophthalmopathy from stable hyperthyroidism, with around 88% sensitivity and approximately 81% specificity in cross-validation and 80%/75% in testing. In validation, the model predicted progression to ophthalmopathy with 65% to 71% sensitivity and over 72% specificity, a median of 6.5 months before onset.

Here the chain combines TRBV27 and TRBJ1-5; 9 central nucleotides agree with TRBD1. Sequencing was carried out using blood. The TCR originated in a middle-aged man with Graves' ophthalmopathy. The nucleotide sequence reads as follows: TGTGCCAGCAGTTTATCGGGGACAGGGTACCAGGTTCAGCCCCAGCATTTT. Its translation is CASSLSGTGYQVQPQHF.